This section outlines one T cell receptor beta chain sequence together with its context. Its specificity is unknown. These data come from a study of T cell responses to AZD1222 COVID-19 vaccine. The study's findings and limits: Sampling captured repertoires only after the peak T cell response. Females made up more of the donors, who were largely white British, and clonal diversity may have come out too low. Just a handful of people given AZD1222 tested seropositive at baseline.

The CDR3 is 12 amino acids. From germline, CDR1 is SGHKS and CDR2 YYEKEE (reference sequence). V was clipped by 0 bases and J by 8 bases, with 8 bases between them. Data came from immunoSEQ multiplex PCR; TCRdb stores just in-frame clones and leaves some out. This sample has about 140,000 clones, with roughly 89% found just once. The gene calls are TRBV5-5 and TRBJ1-2, with D perhaps TRBD1 (5 bases). The sample here was peripheral blood, taken on day 0 of AZD1222 vaccination. This clonotype was obtained from an adult in good health. CDR3 protein: CASSLAGRGYTF. The CDR3 coding sequence is TGTGCCAGCAGCTTGGCAGGGAGGGGCTACACCTTC.